This entry lists 20 T cell receptor beta chains sequenced from one sample in a study of CD8+CD57+ T cells in acquired aplastic anemia. CDR3 and TCR beta VDJ profiling relied on genomic DNA as the template. Via MiXCR, TCRdb re-called the reads, giving one row per CDR3 protein. The sample carries 150,000 to 180,000 distinct CDR3 sequences, 52% recorded once. The authors sequenced patients whose flow cytometry had shown CD8+CD57+ cell expansion. Sequencing used sorted CD4+, CD8+, or CD8+CD57+ T cells (not recorded which) from PBMCs. The origin of the receptors is a human donor with aplastic anemia.

This clonotype was detected ten times or more. The rearrangement uses TRBV19 and TRBJ2-7; 9 bases are shared with TRBD1. The CDR3 is made up of 15 amino acids. Germline CDR1 LNHDA, CDR2 SQIVND (reference sequence). With 3 bases clipped from V and 4 bases from J, the junction kept 7 bases outside the gene matches. This CDR3 reads CASSIGSGQGYEQYF. The CDR3 bases are TGTGCCAGTAGTATTGGGTCCGGACAGGGGTACGAGCAGTACTTC.

This clonotype turned up a few times. The chain combines TRBV18 with TRBJ1-2; D possibly corresponds to TRBD1 (5 bases). The CDR3 extends over 14 amino acids. Germline CDR1 reads KGHSH; CDR2 reads LQKENI. Trimming shortened V by 3 bases and J by 4 bases, and 12 bases separated the two germline ends. The CDR3 sequence is CASSPRVESYGYTF. The CDR3, as DNA: TGTGCCAGCTCACCCAGGGTTGAGAGCTATGGCTACACCTTC.

The chain combines TRBV14 with TRBJ2-7, with D possibly called TRBD1 or TRBD2 (6 bases each). V gave up 4 bases and J gave up 5 bases, with 18 bases separating them. CDR3 size: 15 residues. Germline-derived CDR1 and CDR2 are SGHDN and FVKESK. CDR3 in amino acids: CASSLGPGAIDEQYF. Written as DNA, the CDR3 is TGTGCCAGCAGCCTCGGGCCGGGGGCGATCGACGAGCAGTACTTC.

This rearrangement joins TRBV6-1 to TRBJ1-2, with D unclear. The CDR3 is 12 amino acids. Trimming pared 3 bases from V and 6 bases from J, leaving 8 bases between. CDR1 MNHNS and CDR2 SASEGT come from the germline V gene. This CDR3 reads CASSENGDGYTF. In DNA, the CDR3 is TGTGCCAGCAGTGAGAACGGGGATGGCTACACCTTC.

In the case of this clonotype: Just one base apart from a much larger clone, this may be a read error. Since the CDR3 does not end with the conserved phenylalanine or tryptophan, this likely comes from a read error. The chain links TRBV7-6 to TRBJ1-1; TRBD1 matches 7 bases. Germline V gene data show CDR1 as SGHVS and CDR2 as FNYEAQ. CDR3 size: 14 residues. J was trimmed by 8 bases and V by 2 bases; bases with no gene match: 8. CDR3 in DNA: TGTGCCAGCAGCTTAAGGGATGTGGGACAGGAAGCTTTCCTT. It translates to CASSLRDVGQEAFL.

In its sample, this clonotype was seen many times. The chain links TRBV6-5 to TRBJ1-2, with D unresolved. Looked up from germline, CDR1 is MNHEY and CDR2 is SVGAGI. V dropped 2 bases and J dropped 6 bases, with 7 bases sitting between them. This CDR3 region has 12 residues. In DNA form, the CDR3 reads TGTGCCAGCAGTTACCCCGGGGATGGCTACACCTTC. Protein sequence: CASSYPGDGYTF.

This clonotype was observed a handful of times. Here the CDR3 DNA reads TGTGCCAGCAGCCCCGCCAGACACTCTAGCGGGCCCTACGGGACCGGGGAGCTGTTTTTT. This translates into CASSPARHSSGPYGTGELFF. The V and J genes are TRBV3-1 and TRBJ2-2; 8 nucleotides match TRBD2. J gave up 5 bases and V 4 bases, and 21 bases lay outside the gene matches. The CDR3 is made up of 20 amino acids. CDR1 is LGHDT and CDR2 is YNNKEL in the germline V gene (reference sequence).

This clonotype was seen at least ten times. This chain links TRBV14 with TRBJ1-5; D not resolved. V was clipped by 3 bases and J by 3 bases, with 6 bases between them. The CDR3 extends over 13 amino acids. From germline, CDR1 is SGHDN and CDR2 FVKESK. DNA of the CDR3: TGTGCCAGCAGCCAGCAGCACAATCAGCCCCAGCATTTT. This translates into CASSQQHNQPQHF.

This chain joins TRBV29-1 and TRBJ2-7; D remains ambiguous. The CDR3 totals 14 residues. Trimming cost V 1 base and J 2 bases, with 12 bases left between them. Germline V lookup: CDR1 SQVTM, CDR2 ANQGSEA. The DNA of the CDR3 is TGCAGCGTTGAAGCCTTCGACCCTCCCTACGAGCAGTACTTC. This gives the protein CSVEAFDPPYEQYF.

The V and J genes are TRBV12-3 or TRBV12-4 and TRBJ2-5, with no clear D. Trimming left V 3 bases short and J 7 bases short, with 9 bases between. This CDR3 has 12 residues. In nucleotides, the CDR3 is TGTGCCAGCAGTTTCCCGGGTGCGACCCAGTACTTC. This encodes CASSFPGATQYF.

A note on this clonotype: This may come from a read error, since a much larger clone is one base off. V usage is TRBV10-3 and J usage is TRBJ2-1; D gene unclear. Per germline, CDR1 ENHRY and CDR2 SYGVKD. This CDR3 is 13 amino acids long. In nucleotides, the CDR3 is TGTGCCAGCAGTGAAGGGATTAACAATGAGCAGCTCTTC. This encodes CASSEGINNEQLF.

Worth noting for this clonotype: A much larger clonotype is one base distant, so this may be a read error. V usage is TRBV6-2 or TRBV6-3 and J usage is TRBJ2-5; TRBD1 matches at 7 bases. Germline CDR1 reads MNHEY; CDR2 reads SVGEGT. J lost 0 bases, V lost 6 bases, and 10 bases had no gene match. CDR3 length equals 16 residues. In DNA form, the CDR3 reads TGTGCCAGCAGCCCCGCCAACAGGGGACACCAAGAGACCCAGTACTTC. This gives the protein CASSPANRGHQETQYF.

The rearrangement joins TRBV7-6 to TRBJ2-7, with D tentatively TRBD1 (6 bases). Trimming removed 6 bases at V and 3 bases at J, with 18 bases between. Germline CDR1 SGHVS, CDR2 FNYEAQ. The CDR3 is 15 residues long. The CDR3 loop reads CASSPRSRGNYEQYF. CDR3 DNA: TGTGCCAGCAGTCCAAGGTCTAGGGGGAACTACGAGCAGTACTTC. The variable domain in full, completed from reference TRBV7-6 and TRBJ2-7, reads GAGVSQSPRYKVTKRGQDVALRCDPISGHVSLYWYRQALGQGPEFLTYFNYEAQQDKSGLPNDRFSAERPEGSISTLTIQRTEQRDSAMYRCASSPRSRGNYEQYFGPGTRLTVT.

This clonotype was observed once. The genes are TRBV29-1 and TRBJ2-2; 11 bases are shared with TRBD2. Germline lookup yields CDR1 SQVTM and CDR2 ANQGSEA. This CDR3 is built from 13 residues. V dropped 5 bases and J dropped 10; count of bases not matched to a gene: 6. The CDR3 DNA reads as TGCAGCGTTCCCGGGACTAGCGGTTCGGAGCTGTTTTTT. This translates into CSVPGTSGSELFF.

This clonotype was seen just once. This rearrangement joins TRBV6-4 to TRBJ2-7; D gene uncertain. Per germline, CDR1 MRHNA and CDR2 SNTAGT. CDR3 size: 14 residues. Trimming cost V 5 bases and J 2 bases, with 13 bases left between them. The CDR3 DNA sequence: TGTGCCAGCAGTCAGACGGACGGAGCCTACGAGCAGTACTTC. It yields the protein CASSQTDGAYEQYF.

This clonotype appeared a few times. The genes are TRBV14 and TRBJ2-3, with 12 bases aligning to TRBD2. Trimming removed 3 bases from V and 5 bases from J; junction bases left unmatched: 6. Germline V lookup: CDR1 SGHDN, CDR2 FVKESK. The CDR3 runs to 16 residues. Written as DNA, the CDR3 is TGTGCCAGCAGCCATCTAGCGGGGGGGCAGAGAGATACGCAGTATTTT. This translates into CASSHLAGGQRDTQYF.

This clonotype was recorded at least ten times. The V gene is TRBV7-9, the J gene TRBJ2-7; 8 positions agree with TRBD1. CDR1 and CDR2 from the germline V gene are SEHNR and FQNEAQ (reference sequence). This CDR3 comprises 16 residues. The V gene end was trimmed by 5 bases and the J gene end by 2 bases; junction bases not matched to a gene: 11. The CDR3: CASSPRTGKGTYEQYF. The CDR3, as DNA: TGTGCCAGCAGCCCGAGGACAGGGAAGGGTACCTACGAGCAGTACTTC.

This clonotype turned up a few times. The chain is built from TRBV24-1 and TRBJ1-1; D not certain. Trimming shortened V by 4 bases and J by 9 bases, and 17 bases separated the two germline ends. Germline CDR1 is KGHDR and CDR2 is SFDVKD. This CDR3 spans 14 amino acids. DNA for the CDR3: TGTGCCACCAGTGACCCTGCGACGGGTGACAAAGCTTTCTTT. As protein: CATSDPATGDKAFF.

This clonotype has at least ten counts. The rearrangement links TRBV9 to TRBJ1-1, with D uncertain. CDR3 length equals 16 residues. V lost 0 bases, J lost 4 bases, and 16 bases lay in between. Per the germline V gene, CDR1 is SGDLS and CDR2 is YYNGEE. The CDR3 region is CASSVAARTEVTEAFF. The CDR3 bases are TGTGCCAGCAGCGTAGCGGCCCGAACCGAGGTCACTGAAGCTTTCTTT.

Of note for this clonotype: This clone may be a read error of a much larger clone one base away. V and J are TRBV5-1 and TRBJ2-3, with TRBD2 matching 10 bases. The length of the CDR3 is 15 residues. CDR1 is SGHRS and CDR2 is YFSETQ in the germline V gene. The junction had 6 bases not matched to a gene; V was cut back by 2 bases and J by 6 bases. CDR3 region: CASSFLAGERDTQYF. CDR3 bases: TGCGCCAGCAGCTTCCTAGCGGGGGAACGCGATACGCAGTATTTT.